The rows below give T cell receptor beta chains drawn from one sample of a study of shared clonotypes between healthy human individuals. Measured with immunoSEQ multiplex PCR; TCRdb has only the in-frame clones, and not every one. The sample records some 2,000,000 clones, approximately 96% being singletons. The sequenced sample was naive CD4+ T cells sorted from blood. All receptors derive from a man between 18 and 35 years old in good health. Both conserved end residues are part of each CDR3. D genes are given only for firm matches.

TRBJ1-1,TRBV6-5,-,CASIRASGTEAFF
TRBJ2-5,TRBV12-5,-,CASVGRGNETQYF
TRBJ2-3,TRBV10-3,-,CAISEGLDTQYF
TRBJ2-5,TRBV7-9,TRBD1,CASSADRSSQETQYF
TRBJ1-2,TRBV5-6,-,CASSLYNYGYTF
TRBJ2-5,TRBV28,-,CASSFLRTGGETQYF
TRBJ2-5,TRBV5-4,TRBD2,CASSSAGREETQYF
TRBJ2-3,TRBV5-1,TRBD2,CASSGGLAGSTDTQYF
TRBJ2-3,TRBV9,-,CASSVGPSPSTDTQYF
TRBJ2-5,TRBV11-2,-,CASSMTVSKETQYF
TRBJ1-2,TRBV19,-,CASTRAATYGYTF
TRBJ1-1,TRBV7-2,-,CASSLGMNTEAFF
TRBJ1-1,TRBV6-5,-,CASSYGREAFF
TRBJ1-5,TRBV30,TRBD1,CAWKRTQGAFSNQPQHF
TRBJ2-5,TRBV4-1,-,CASSGKAGRGETQYF
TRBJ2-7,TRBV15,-,CATSRDTIGLTYEQYF
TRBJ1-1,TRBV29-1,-,CSVGGGTTEAFF
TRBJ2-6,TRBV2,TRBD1,CASRLSGTGSSGANVLTF
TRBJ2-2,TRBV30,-,CAWSVLAGGAGELFF
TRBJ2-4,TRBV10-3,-,CAISEGFIQYF
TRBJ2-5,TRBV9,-,CASSVGDGLQETQYF
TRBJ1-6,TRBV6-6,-,CATRPHTYNSPLHF
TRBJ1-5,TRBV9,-,CASSADPGGPQWPQHF
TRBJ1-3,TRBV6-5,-,CASSYSRAAGNTIYF
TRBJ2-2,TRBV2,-,CASSRSNTGELFF
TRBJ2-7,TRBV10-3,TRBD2,CAISAGLAGVGEQYF
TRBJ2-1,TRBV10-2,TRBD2,CASSESSSGGHHEQFF
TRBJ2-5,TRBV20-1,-,CSARDGETQYF